Listed below are T cell receptor beta chains from one sample, sequenced in a study of shared clonotypes between healthy human individuals. The method was immunoSEQ multiplex PCR; TCRdb's version includes in-frame clones alone and lacks a portion of them. The data show some 1 million clones, about 75% seen once. The sequenced material came from memory CD4+ T cells sorted from blood. These receptors were taken from a man aged 18 to 30 in good health. Both conserved end residues are part of each CDR3. D genes are given only for firm matches. Size is omitted from some rows. Given values are once, few, many or a class for expanded clones.

D: .; V: TRBV9; length: 15; size: .; J: TRBJ2-5; DNA: TGTGCCAGCAGCGTAGGTGGTAGCGGACAAGAGACCCAGTACTTC; CDR3: CASSVGGSGQETQYF
D: .; V: TRBV5-6; length: 16; size: .; J: TRBJ1-5; DNA: TGTGCCAGCAGCTTGGATCGCGGTTTGGGAAATCAGCCCCAGCATTTT; CDR3: CASSLDRGLGNQPQHF
D: .; V: TRBV2; length: 12; size: few; J: TRBJ1-1; DNA: TGTGCCAGCAGGGGCGAGGGATTACAAGCTTTCTTT; CDR3: CASRGEGLQAFF
D: TRBD1; V: TRBV19; length: 14; size: few; J: TRBJ1-1; DNA: TGTGCCAGTAGGCATACAGGGGCGGAAACTGAAGCTTTCTTT; CDR3: CASRHTGAETEAFF
D: .; V: TRBV28; length: 15; size: few; J: TRBJ1-5; DNA: TGTGCCAGCGGGATCAGAGTTGTGGGCAATCAGCCCCAGCATTTT; CDR3: CASGIRVVGNQPQHF
D: TRBD1; V: TRBV18; length: 13; size: .; J: TRBJ1-4; DNA: TGTGCCAGCTCTACGACAGGGTATGAAAAACTGTTTTTT; CDR3: CASSTTGYEKLFF
D: .; V: TRBV19; length: 14; size: .; J: TRBJ2-3; DNA: TGTGCCAGTAGTATGGGACGGGGCACAGATACGCAGTATTTT; CDR3: CASSMGRGTDTQYF
D: .; V: TRBV9; length: 18; size: .; J: TRBJ1-4; DNA: TGTGCCAGCAGCGTAGCTGCCCAGGGTGCCGCAACTAATGAAAAACTGTTTTTT; CDR3: CASSVAAQGAATNEKLFF
D: TRBD2; V: TRBV5-5; length: 16; size: .; J: TRBJ2-5; DNA: TGTGCCAGCAGCTTGGCAAGGGCCAGGGAGGGAGAGACCCAGTACTTC; CDR3: CASSLARAREGETQYF
D: .; V: TRBV18; length: 16; size: .; J: TRBJ1-3; DNA: TGTGCCAGCTCGCTCGGGACGCCTTCCACTGGAAACACCATATATTTT; CDR3: CASSLGTPSTGNTIYF
D: .; V: TRBV4-1; length: 15; size: .; J: TRBJ2-1; DNA: TGCGCCAGCAGCCAAGTTGGAGAGGGGGTAGGTAAGCAGTTCTTC; CDR3: CASSQVGEGVGKQFF
D: .; V: TRBV10-1; length: 13; size: .; J: TRBJ1-2; DNA: TGCGCCAGCAGTGAGGGCGGATCCTATGGCTACACCTTC; CDR3: CASSEGGSYGYTF
D: .; V: TRBV6-6; length: 15; size: .; J: TRBJ1-5; DNA: TGTGCCAGCAGTTTATACAGGTATAGCAATCAGCCCCAGCATTTT; CDR3: CASSLYRYSNQPQHF
D: TRBD1; V: TRBV2; length: 15; size: .; J: TRBJ1-1; DNA: TGTGCCAGCAGTGAATTGGGACAGCAGAACACTGAAGCTTTCTTT; CDR3: CASSELGQQNTEAFF
D: .; V: TRBV5-1; length: 15; size: .; J: TRBJ1-5; DNA: TGCGCCAGCAGCTTTTCGCCAGGGGGCAATCAGCCCCAGCATTTT; CDR3: CASSFSPGGNQPQHF
D: TRBD1; V: TRBV28; length: 15; size: .; J: TRBJ1-6; DNA: TGTGCCACCAATCCGACGGACAGGGTGGGTTCACCCCTCCACTTT; CDR3: CATNPTDRVGSPLHF
D: .; V: TRBV7-9; length: 15; size: .; J: TRBJ1-1; DNA: TGTGCCAGCAGCCGTCTCAGGGGCGGGGGCACTGAAGCTTTCTTT; CDR3: CASSRLRGGGTEAFF
D: .; V: TRBV28; length: 14; size: few; J: TRBJ1-2; DNA: TGTGCCAGCAGTGCCTCCGGCAGGGGCTATGGCTACACCTTC; CDR3: CASSASGRGYGYTF
D: .; V: TRBV7-2; length: 18; size: .; J: TRBJ2-1; DNA: TGTGCCAGCAGGGTACCCTTAGGGGGAGGGCGGTCGAACAATGAGCAGTTCTTC; CDR3: CASRVPLGGGRSNNEQFF
D: .; V: TRBV27; length: 13; size: .; J: TRBJ1-3; DNA: TGTGCCACCATCTCGACCTCTGGAAACACCATATATTTT; CDR3: CATISTSGNTIYF
D: .; V: TRBV6-5; length: 10; size: .; J: TRBJ2-1; DNA: TGTGCGTCCGGGCGGTACGAGCAGTTCTTC; CDR3: CASGRYEQFF
D: .; V: TRBV28; length: 15; size: once; J: TRBJ1-3; DNA: TGTGCCAGCAGTTTATGGGCTGTCTCTGGAAACACCATATATTTT; CDR3: CASSLWAVSGNTIYF
D: TRBD1; V: TRBV27; length: 14; size: .; J: TRBJ2-5; DNA: TGTGCCAGCAGTCTGTTGACAGGGCAAGAGACCCAGTACTTC; CDR3: CASSLLTGQETQYF
D: .; V: TRBV30; length: 12; size: .; J: TRBJ1-4; DNA: TGTGCCTGGACTAGGGATTCTGAAAAACTGTTTTTT; CDR3: CAWTRDSEKLFF
D: TRBD1; V: TRBV7-6; length: 17; size: .; J: TRBJ2-2; DNA: TGTGCCAGCAGCCCCCCGCGGGGGACAGGGGTTACCGGGGAGCTGTTTTTT; CDR3: CASSPPRGTGVTGELFF
D: TRBD1; V: TRBV11-2; length: 14; size: once; J: TRBJ2-2; DNA: TGTGCCAGCAACGAACAACAGGGGACCGGGGAGCTGTTTTTT; CDR3: CASNEQQGTGELFF
D: .; V: TRBV6-5; length: 14; size: .; J: TRBJ1-4; DNA: TGTGCCAGCAGCTACCTGGGAGGCGGTGAAAAACTGTTTTTT; CDR3: CASSYLGGGEKLFF
D: .; V: TRBV18; length: 15; size: .; J: TRBJ1-5; DNA: TGTGCCAGCTCAGAATCGGCAGGGCTCAATCAGCCCCAGCATTTT; CDR3: CASSESAGLNQPQHF
D: TRBD1; V: TRBV4-3; length: 20; size: .; J: TRBJ2-2; DNA: TGCGCCAGCAGCCAAGAGAGGACAGGGGGCTTAGACTGGAACACCGGGGAGCTGTTTTTT; CDR3: CASSQERTGGLDWNTGELFF
D: .; V: TRBV19; length: 15; size: .; J: TRBJ2-1; DNA: TGTGCCAGTAGTATGTTGGCCAGCGGCGGTCATGAGCAGTTCTTC; CDR3: CASSMLASGGHEQFF
D: .; V: TRBV18; length: 14; size: .; J: TRBJ2-5; DNA: TGTGCCAGTGGGGCGAGCGTCACGGGGGAGACCCAGTACTTC; CDR3: CASGASVTGETQYF
D: TRBD1; V: TRBV2; length: 14; size: .; J: TRBJ1-1; DNA: TGTGCCAGCAGTGTAGACAGGGGGCTTAGTGAAGCTTTCTTT; CDR3: CASSVDRGLSEAFF
D: .; V: TRBV2; length: 14; size: once; J: TRBJ1-5; DNA: TGTGCCAGCAGTGAAGGACAGGTTAATCAGCCCCAGCATTTT; CDR3: CASSEGQVNQPQHF
D: TRBD1; V: TRBV5-1; length: 13; size: .; J: TRBJ2-1; DNA: TGCGCCAGCAGCAGACAGGGTTGGAGTGAGCAGTTCTTC; CDR3: CASSRQGWSEQFF
D: .; V: TRBV6-1; length: 14; size: .; J: TRBJ2-2; DNA: TGTGCCAGCCCAGCCGGGACCAACACCGGGGAGCTGTTTTTT; CDR3: CASPAGTNTGELFF
D: .; V: TRBV5-4; length: 13; size: .; J: TRBJ1-2; DNA: TGTGCCAGCAGCGGAGGGACGGCCTATGGCTACACCTTC; CDR3: CASSGGTAYGYTF
D: .; V: TRBV2; length: 13; size: .; J: TRBJ1-2; DNA: TGTGCCAGCAGGGGTAGGGAAGGGGTAGGCTACACCTTC; CDR3: CASRGREGVGYTF
D: TRBD1; V: TRBV7-2; length: 14; size: .; J: TRBJ1-1; DNA: TGTGCCAGCAAGACAGGGGGGACGGGAGCTGAAGCTTTCTTT; CDR3: CASKTGGTGAEAFF
D: TRBD1; V: TRBV10-3; length: 14; size: .; J: TRBJ1-2; DNA: TGTGCCATCAGTGAGCTAGGGGGCGACTATGGCTACACCTTC; CDR3: CAISELGGDYGYTF
D: .; V: TRBV30; length: 12; size: once; J: TRBJ2-7; DNA: TGTGCCTGGACCGTACGAGGTGGCGAGCAGTACTTC; CDR3: CAWTVRGGEQYF
D: TRBD2; V: TRBV5-4; length: 16; size: few; J: TRBJ2-3; DNA: TGTGCCAGCAGCGCCCAGATGCGGGGGGGCGCAGATACGCAGTATTTT; CDR3: CASSAQMRGGADTQYF
D: .; V: TRBV6-6; length: 15; size: .; J: TRBJ1-1; DNA: TGTGCCAGCAGCTACCCTTTGGGGTTGAACACTGAAGCTTTCTTT; CDR3: CASSYPLGLNTEAFF
D: .; V: TRBV6-1; length: 17; size: once; J: TRBJ2-7; DNA: TGTGCCAGCAGTGAAGGAGTTACAGGGAGTGTTCCCTACGAGCAGTACTTC; CDR3: CASSEGVTGSVPYEQYF
D: .; V: TRBV6-5; length: 12; size: .; J: TRBJ1-1; DNA: TGTGCCAGCACCCACCAGACAGGAGAAGCTTTCTTT; CDR3: CASTHQTGEAFF
D: .; V: TRBV29-1; length: 13; size: .; J: TRBJ2-2; DNA: TGCAGCGTTCGGGGGCCTAACCACGGGGAGCTGTTTTTT; CDR3: CSVRGPNHGELFF
D: .; V: TRBV28; length: 14; size: .; J: TRBJ2-5; DNA: TGTGCCAGCAGTCAGGGGGGGCCGCAAGAGACCCAGTACTTC; CDR3: CASSQGGPQETQYF
D: .; V: TRBV19; length: 13; size: .; J: TRBJ1-2; DNA: TGTGCCAGTAACAGGGAGGGCGCCTATGGCTACACCTTC; CDR3: CASNREGAYGYTF
D: .; V: TRBV5-1; length: 15; size: few; J: TRBJ2-2; DNA: TGCGCCAGCAGCCCCCAGGGTATGGGGACCGGGGAGCTGTTTTTT; CDR3: CASSPQGMGTGELFF
D: TRBD1; V: TRBV19; length: 18; size: .; J: TRBJ1-2; DNA: TGTGCCAGTAGTATCGGGACAGTTGGGGCTTTAGCTAACTATGGCTACACCTTC; CDR3: CASSIGTVGALANYGYTF
D: .; V: TRBV10-3; length: 15; size: .; J: TRBJ1-1; DNA: TGTGCCATCAGTGAGGACCCCCCCATGAACACTGAAGCTTTCTTT; CDR3: CAISEDPPMNTEAFF